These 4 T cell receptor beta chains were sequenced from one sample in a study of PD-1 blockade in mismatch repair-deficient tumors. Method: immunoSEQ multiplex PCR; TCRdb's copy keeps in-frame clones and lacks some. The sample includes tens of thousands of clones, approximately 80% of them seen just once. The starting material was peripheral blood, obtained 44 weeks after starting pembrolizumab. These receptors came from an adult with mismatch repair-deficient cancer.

CDR3 sequence reads: CASSLSPVADTQYF. The CDR3 nucleotides are TGTGCCAGCAGCTTAAGTCCAGTGGCAGATACGCAGTATTTT. The chain employs TRBV11-2 and TRBJ2-3; the D is unclear. Trimming shortened V by 2 bases and J by 4 bases, and 10 bases separated the two germline ends. The CDR3 covers 14 residues. CDR1 and CDR2 (germline): SGHAT, FQNNGV. The full variable domain, in which reference TRBV11-2 and TRBJ2-3 provide the parts outside the CDR3, is EAGVAQSPRYKIIEKRQSVAFWCNPISGHATLYWYQQILGQGPKLLIQFQNNGVVDDSQLPKDRFSAERLKGVDSTLKIQPAKLEDSAVYLCASSLSPVADTQYFGPGTRLTVL.

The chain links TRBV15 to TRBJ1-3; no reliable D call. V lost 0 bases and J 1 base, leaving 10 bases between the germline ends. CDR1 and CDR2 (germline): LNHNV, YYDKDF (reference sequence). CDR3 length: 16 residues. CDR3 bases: TGTGCCACCAGCAGAGATACTGGAGCATCTGGAAACACCATATATTTT. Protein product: CATSRDTGASGNTIYF.

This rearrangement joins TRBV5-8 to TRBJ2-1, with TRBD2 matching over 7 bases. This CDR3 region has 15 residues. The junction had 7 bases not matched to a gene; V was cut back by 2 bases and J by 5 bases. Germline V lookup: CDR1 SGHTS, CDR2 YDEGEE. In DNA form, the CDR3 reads TGTGCCAGCAGCTTTCCCTCTGCGGGAGACAATGAGCAGTTCTTC. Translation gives CASSFPSAGDNEQFF.

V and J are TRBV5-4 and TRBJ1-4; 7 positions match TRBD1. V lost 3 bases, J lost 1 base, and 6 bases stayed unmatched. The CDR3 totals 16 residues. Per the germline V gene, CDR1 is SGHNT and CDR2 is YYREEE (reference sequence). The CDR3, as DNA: TGTGCCAGCAGCTCAGGGGGGCGGGGAACTAATGAAAAACTGTTTTTT. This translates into CASSSGGRGTNEKLFF.